A single T cell receptor (beta chain) is shown here with its context. Its antigen is unknown. The CDR3 extends over 12 amino acids. The germline V gene encodes CDR1 KGHSH and CDR2 LQKENI. The V and J ends lost 6 bases and 6 bases, in that order; junction bases with no gene match: 5. The data belong to a study of cytomegalovirus exposure and HLA in healthy donors. The study, taken as a whole, reports: As a later analysis showed, a missense DCLRE1C variant was linked to trimming of TCR beta V- and J-genes. Fewer than 200 TCR beta chains were listed as cytomegalovirus-associated.

A multiplex PCR was run with 60 Vbeta primers and 13 Jbeta primers. Generated by immunoSEQ multiplex PCR, the TCRdb table keeps only in-frame clones and is missing some. Among about 160,000 clones listed, roughly 80% were seen once. The rearrangement uses TRBV18 and TRBJ2-7; TRBD1 matches at 7 bases. Material: PBMCs. This sequence originates from a man between 50 and 59 years old in good health and CMV-seropositive. The CDR3 nucleotides read TGTGCCAGCTCTAACAGGGGACGCGAGCAGTACTTC. The encoded protein is CASSNRGREQYF.